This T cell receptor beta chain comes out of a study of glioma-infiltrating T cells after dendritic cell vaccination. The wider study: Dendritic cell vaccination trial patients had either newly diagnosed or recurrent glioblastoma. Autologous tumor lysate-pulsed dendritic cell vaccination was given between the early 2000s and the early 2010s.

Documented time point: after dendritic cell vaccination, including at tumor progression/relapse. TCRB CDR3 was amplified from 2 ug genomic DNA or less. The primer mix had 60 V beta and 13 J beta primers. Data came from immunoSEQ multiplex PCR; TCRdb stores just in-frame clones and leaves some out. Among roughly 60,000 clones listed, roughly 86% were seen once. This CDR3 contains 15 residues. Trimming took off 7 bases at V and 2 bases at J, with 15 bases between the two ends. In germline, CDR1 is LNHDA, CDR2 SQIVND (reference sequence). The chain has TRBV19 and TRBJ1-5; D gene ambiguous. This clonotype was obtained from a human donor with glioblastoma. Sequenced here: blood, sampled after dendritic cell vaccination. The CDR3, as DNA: TGTGCCAGTATGGCCAGTGGTTTTGGCAATCAGCCCCAGCATTTT. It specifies CASMASGFGNQPQHF.